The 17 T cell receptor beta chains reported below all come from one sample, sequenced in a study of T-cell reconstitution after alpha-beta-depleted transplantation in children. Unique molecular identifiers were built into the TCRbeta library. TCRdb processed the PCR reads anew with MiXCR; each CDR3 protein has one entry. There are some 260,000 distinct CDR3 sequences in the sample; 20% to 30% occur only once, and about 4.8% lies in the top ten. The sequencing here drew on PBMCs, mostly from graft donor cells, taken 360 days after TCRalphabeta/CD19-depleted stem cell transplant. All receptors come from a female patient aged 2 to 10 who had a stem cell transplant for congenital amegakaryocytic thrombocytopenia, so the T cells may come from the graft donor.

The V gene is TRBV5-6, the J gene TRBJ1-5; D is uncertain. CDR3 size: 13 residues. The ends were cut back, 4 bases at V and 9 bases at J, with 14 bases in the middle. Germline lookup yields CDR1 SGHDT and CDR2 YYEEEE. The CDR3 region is CASSVRPYPPQHF. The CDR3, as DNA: TGTGCCAGCAGCGTCCGCCCCTATCCGCCCCAGCATTTT.

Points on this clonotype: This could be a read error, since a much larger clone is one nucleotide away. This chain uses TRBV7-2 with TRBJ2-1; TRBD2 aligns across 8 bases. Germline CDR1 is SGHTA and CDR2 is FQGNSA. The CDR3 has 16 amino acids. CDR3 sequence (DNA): TGTGCCAGCAGCTTGGCTTCCAGCGGGAGAATGAATGGGCAGTTCTTC. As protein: CASSLASSGRMNGQFF.

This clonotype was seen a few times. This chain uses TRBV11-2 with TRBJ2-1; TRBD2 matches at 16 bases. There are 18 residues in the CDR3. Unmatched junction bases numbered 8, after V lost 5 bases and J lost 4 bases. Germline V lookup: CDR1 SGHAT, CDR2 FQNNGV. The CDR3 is CASSPGLAGGPLYNEQFF. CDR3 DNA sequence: TGTGCCAGCAGCCCGGGACTAGCGGGGGGGCCATTGTACAATGAGCAGTTCTTC.

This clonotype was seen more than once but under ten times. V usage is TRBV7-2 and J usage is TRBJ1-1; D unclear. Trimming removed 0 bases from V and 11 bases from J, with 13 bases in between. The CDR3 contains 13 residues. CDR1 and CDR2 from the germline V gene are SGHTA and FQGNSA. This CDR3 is CASSLAPSRGAFF. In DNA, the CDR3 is TGTGCCAGCAGCTTAGCCCCCTCGCGTGGGGCTTTCTTT.

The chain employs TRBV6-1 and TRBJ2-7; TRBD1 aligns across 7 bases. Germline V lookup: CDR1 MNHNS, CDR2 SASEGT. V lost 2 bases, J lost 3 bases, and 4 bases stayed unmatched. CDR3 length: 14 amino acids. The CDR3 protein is CASSESGQNYEQYF. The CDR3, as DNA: TGTGCCAGCAGTGAATCGGGACAGAACTACGAGCAGTACTTC.

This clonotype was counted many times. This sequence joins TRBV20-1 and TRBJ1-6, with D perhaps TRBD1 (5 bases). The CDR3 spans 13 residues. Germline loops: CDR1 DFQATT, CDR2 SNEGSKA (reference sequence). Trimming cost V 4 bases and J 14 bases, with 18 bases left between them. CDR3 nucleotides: TGCAGTGCTACAGACAGAACCCCTTTGGCCCTCCACTTT. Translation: CSATDRTPLALHF.

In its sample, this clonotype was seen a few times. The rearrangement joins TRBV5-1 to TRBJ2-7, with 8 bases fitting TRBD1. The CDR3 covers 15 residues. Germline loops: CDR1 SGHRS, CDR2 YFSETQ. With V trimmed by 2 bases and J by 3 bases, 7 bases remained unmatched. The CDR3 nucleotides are TGCGCCAGCAGCTTCGGACGCACAGGGGGCTACGAGCAGTACTTC. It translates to CASSFGRTGGYEQYF. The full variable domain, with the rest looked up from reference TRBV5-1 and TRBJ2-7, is KAGVTQTPRYLIKTRGQQVTLSCSPISGHRSVSWYQQTPGQGLQFLFEYFSETQRNKGNFPGRFSGRQFSNSRSEMNVSTLELGDSALYLCASSFGRTGGYEQYFGPGTRLTVT.

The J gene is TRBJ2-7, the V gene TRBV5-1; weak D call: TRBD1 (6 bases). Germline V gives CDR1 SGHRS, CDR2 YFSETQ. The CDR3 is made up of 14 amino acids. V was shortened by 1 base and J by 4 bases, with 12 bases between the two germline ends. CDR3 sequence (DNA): TGCGCCAGCAGCTTGACGACAGGAAATTACGAGCAGTACTTC. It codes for CASSLTTGNYEQYF.

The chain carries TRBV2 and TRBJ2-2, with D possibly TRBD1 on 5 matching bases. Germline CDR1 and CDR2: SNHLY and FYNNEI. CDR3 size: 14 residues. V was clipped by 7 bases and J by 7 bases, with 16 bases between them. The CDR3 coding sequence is TGTGCCAGCAACCCGCGGCTGGGGCACGGGGAGCTGTTTTTT. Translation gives CASNPRLGHGELFF.

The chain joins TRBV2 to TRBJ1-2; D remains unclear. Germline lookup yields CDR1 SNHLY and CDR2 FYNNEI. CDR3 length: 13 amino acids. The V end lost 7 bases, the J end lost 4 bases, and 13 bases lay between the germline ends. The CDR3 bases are TGTGCCAGCACTTCGCTCCACGCCTATGGCTACACCTTC. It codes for CASTSLHAYGYTF.

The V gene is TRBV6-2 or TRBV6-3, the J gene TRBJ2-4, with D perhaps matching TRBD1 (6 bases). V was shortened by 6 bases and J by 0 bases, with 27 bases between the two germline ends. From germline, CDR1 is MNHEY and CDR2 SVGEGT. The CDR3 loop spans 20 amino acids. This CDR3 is CASRKLTGWETVPAKNIQYF. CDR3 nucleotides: TGTGCCAGCAGAAAACTCACAGGGTGGGAAACCGTCCCAGCCAAAAACATTCAGTACTTC.

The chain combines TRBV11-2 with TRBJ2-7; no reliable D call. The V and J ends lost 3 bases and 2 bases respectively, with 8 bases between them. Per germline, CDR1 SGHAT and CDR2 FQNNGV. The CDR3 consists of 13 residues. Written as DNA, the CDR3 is TGTGCCAGCAGCTTTCTTCTCGCCTACGAGCAGTACTTC. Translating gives CASSFLLAYEQYF.

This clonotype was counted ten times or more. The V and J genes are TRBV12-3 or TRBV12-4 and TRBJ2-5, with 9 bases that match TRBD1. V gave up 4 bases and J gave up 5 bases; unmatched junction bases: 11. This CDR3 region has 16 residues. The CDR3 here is CASSSKTGGSRETQYF. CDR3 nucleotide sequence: TGTGCCAGCAGTTCTAAAACAGGGGGCTCCAGGGAGACCCAGTACTTC.

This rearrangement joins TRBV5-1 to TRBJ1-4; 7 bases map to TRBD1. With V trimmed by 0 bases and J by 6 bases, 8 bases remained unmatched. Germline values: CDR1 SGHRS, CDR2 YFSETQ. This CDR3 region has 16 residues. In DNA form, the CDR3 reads TGCGCCAGCAGCTTGGGGCCACAGGGGACCGATGAAAAACTGTTTTTT. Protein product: CASSLGPQGTDEKLFF.

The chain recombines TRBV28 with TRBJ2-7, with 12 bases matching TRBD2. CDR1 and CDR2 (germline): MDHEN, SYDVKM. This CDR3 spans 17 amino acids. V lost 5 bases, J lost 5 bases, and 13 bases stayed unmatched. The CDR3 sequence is CASSRTPTSGSVDEQYF. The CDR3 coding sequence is TGTGCCAGCAGTCGCACCCCGACTAGCGGGAGTGTTGACGAGCAGTACTTC.

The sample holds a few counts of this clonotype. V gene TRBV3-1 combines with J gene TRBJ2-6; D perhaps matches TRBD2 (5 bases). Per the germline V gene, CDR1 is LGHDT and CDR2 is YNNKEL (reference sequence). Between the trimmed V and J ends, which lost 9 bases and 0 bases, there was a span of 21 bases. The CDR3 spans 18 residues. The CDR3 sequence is CASCLLSAHFSGANVLTF. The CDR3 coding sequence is TGTGCCAGTTGCCTTCTTAGCGCCCATTTCTCTGGGGCCAACGTCCTGACTTTC.

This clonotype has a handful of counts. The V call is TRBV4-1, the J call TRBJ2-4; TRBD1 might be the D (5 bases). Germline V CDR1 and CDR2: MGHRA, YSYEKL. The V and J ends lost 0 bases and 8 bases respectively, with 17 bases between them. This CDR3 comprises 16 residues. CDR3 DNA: TGCGCCAGCAGCCAAGACAGTGGGCAGGGCGAGGACATTCAGTACTTC. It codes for CASSQDSGQGEDIQYF.